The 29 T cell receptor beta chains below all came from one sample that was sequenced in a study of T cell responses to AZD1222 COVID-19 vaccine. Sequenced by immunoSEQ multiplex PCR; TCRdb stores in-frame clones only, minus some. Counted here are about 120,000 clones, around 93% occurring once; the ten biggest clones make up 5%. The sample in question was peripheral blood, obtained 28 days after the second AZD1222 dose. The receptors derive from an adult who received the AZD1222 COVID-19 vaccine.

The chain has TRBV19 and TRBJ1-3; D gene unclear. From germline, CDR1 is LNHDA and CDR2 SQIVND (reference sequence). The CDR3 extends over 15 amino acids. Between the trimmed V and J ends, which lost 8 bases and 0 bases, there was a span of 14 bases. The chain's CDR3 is CASGLSAVSGNTIYF. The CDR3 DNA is TGTGCCAGTGGTTTGTCAGCCGTCTCTGGAAACACCATATATTTT.

This chain's CDR3 is CASSLDAGGDTQYF. The CDR3 DNA is TGTGCCAGCAGCTTAGATGCGGGGGGAGATACGCAGTATTTT. V is TRBV7-8 and J is TRBJ2-3; 8 positions match TRBD2. The CDR3 is 14 amino acids. The germline gives CDR1 SGHVS, CDR2 FQNEAQ. Trimming took 1 base from V and 5 from J; bases not matched to a gene: 2.

CDR3 amino acids: CASSLAQQGWGEQFF. The CDR3 nucleotides are TGTGCCAGCAGCTTAGCGCAACAGGGTTGGGGTGAGCAGTTCTTC. The chain joins TRBV7-2 to TRBJ2-1, with TRBD1 as a possible D gene (6 bases). Germline assignment: CDR1 SGHTA and CDR2 FQGNSA. Between the trimmed V and J ends, which lost 0 bases and 9 bases, there was a span of 15 bases. This CDR3 region has 15 residues.

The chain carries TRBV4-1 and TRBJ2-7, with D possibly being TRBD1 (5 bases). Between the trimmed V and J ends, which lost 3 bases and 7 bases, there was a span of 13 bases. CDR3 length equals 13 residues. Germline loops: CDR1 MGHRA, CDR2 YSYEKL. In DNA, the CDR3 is TGCGCCAGCAGCCAGGGGCCAGCGTGGGAGCAGTACTTC. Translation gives CASSQGPAWEQYF.

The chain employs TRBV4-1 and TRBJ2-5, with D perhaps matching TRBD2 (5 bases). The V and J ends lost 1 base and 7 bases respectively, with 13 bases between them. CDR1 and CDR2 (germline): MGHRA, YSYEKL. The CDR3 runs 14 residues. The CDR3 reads CASSQALAEGTQYF. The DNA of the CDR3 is TGCGCCAGCAGCCAAGCCCTGGCCGAGGGGACCCAGTACTTC.

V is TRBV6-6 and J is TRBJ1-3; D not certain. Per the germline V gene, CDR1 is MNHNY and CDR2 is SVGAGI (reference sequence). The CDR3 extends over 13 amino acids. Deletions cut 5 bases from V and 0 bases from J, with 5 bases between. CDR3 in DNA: TGTGCCAGCAGTGGGTACTCTGGAAACACCATATATTTT. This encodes CASSGYSGNTIYF.

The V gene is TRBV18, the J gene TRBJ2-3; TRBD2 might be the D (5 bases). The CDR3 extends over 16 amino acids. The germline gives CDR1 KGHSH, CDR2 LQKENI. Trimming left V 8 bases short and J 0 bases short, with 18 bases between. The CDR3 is CASRREGRASTDTQYF. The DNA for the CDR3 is TGTGCCAGCCGGCGAGAGGGTAGAGCTAGCACAGATACGCAGTATTTT.

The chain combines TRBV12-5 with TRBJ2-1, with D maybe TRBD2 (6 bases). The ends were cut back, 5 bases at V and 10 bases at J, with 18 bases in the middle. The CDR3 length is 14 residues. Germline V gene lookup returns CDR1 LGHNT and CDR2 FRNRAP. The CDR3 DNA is TGTGCTAGTGGTCGGGACTCTCCTACAAACGAGCAGTTCTTC. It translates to CASGRDSPTNEQFF.

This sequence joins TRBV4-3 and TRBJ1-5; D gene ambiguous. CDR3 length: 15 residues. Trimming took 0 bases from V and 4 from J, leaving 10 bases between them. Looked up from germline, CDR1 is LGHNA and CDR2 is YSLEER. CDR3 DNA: TGCGCCAGCAGCCAAGATACGGAATCAAATCAGCCCCAGCATTTT. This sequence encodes CASSQDTESNQPQHF.

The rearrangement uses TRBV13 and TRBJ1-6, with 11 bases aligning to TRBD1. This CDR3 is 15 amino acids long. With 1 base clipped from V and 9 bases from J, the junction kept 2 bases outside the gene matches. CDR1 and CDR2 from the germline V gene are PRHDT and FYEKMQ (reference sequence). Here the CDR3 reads CASSLEDRGPSPLHF. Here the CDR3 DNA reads TGTGCCAGCAGCTTAGAGGACAGGGGGCCTTCACCCCTCCACTTT.

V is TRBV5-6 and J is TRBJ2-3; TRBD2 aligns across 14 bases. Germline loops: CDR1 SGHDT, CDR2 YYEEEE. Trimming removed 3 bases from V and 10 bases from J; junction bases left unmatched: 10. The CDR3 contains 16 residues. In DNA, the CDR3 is TGTGCCAGCAGCTCTCCCGGGACTAGCGGGAGTTCGCCGCAGTATTTT. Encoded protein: CASSSPGTSGSSPQYF.

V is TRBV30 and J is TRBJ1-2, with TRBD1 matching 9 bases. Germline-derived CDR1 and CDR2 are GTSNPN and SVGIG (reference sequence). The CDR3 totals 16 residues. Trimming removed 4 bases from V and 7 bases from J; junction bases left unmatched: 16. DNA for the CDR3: TGTGCCTGGATCACAAGAGATCGGGACAGGGTGGCTGGCTACACCTTC. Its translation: CAWITRDRDRVAGYTF.

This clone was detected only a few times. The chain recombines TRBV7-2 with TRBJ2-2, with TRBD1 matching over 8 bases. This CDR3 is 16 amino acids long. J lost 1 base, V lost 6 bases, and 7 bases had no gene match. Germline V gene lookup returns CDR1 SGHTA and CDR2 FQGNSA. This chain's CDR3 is CASRDQGAVNTGELFF. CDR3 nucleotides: TGTGCCAGCAGAGACCAGGGGGCGGTGAACACCGGGGAGCTGTTTTTT.

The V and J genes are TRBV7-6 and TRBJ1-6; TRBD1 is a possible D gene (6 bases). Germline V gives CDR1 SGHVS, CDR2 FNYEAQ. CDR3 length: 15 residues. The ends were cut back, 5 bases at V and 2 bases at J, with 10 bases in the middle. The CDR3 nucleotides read TGTGCCAGCAGCCCCAGGGGTACCTATAATTCACCCCTCCACTTT. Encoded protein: CASSPRGTYNSPLHF.

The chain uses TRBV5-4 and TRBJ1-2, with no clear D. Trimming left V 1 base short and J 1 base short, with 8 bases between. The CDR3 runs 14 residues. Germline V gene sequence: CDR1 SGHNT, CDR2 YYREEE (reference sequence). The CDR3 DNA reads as TGTGCCAGCAGCTTGAACAGCTTTAACTATGGCTACACCTTC. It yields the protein CASSLNSFNYGYTF.

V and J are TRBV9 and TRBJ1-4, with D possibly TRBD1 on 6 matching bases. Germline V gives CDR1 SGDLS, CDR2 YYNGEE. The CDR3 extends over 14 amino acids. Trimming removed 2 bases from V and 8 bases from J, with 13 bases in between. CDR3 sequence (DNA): TGTGCCAGCAGCGTGACAGGCCTGCCGGAAAAACTGTTTTTT. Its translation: CASSVTGLPEKLFF.

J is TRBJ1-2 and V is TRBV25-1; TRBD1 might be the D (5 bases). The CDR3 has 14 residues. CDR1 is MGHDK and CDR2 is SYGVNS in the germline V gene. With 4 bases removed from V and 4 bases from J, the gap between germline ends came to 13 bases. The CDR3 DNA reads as TGTGCCAGCAGTGGTGGGACCGGACCCTATGGCTACACCTTC. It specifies CASSGGTGPYGYTF.

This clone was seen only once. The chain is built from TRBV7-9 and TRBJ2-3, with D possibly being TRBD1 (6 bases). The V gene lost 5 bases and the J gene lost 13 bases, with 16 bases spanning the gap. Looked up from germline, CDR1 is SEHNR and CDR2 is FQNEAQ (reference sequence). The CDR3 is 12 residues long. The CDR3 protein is CASSAQQGTEYF. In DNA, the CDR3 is TGTGCCAGCAGCGCCCAACAGGGAACCGAGTATTTT.

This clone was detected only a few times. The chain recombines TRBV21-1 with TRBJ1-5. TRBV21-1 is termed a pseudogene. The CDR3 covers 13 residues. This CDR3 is CASSKGLNQPQHF. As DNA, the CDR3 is TGTGCCAGCAGCAAAGGTCTGAATCAGCCCCAGCATTTT.

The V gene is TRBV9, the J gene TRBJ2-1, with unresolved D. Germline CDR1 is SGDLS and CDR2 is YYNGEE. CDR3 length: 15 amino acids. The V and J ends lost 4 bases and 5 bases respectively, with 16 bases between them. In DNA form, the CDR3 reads TGTGCCAGCAGCCCAGTCGGCAGCACCCACAATGAGCAGTTCTTC. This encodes CASSPVGSTHNEQFF.

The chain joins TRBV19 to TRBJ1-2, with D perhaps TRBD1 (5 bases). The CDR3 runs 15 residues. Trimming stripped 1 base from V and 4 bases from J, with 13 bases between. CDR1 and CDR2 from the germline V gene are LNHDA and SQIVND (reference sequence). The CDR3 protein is CASSIGRERSYGYTF. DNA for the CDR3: TGTGCCAGTAGTATAGGCAGGGAGAGATCCTATGGCTACACCTTC.

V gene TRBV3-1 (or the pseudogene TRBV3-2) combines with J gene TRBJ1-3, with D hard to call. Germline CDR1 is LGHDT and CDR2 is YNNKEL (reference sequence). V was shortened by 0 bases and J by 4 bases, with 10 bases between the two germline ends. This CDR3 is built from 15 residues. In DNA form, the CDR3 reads TGTGCCAGCAGCCAAGATAGTTCATTAGGAAACACCATATATTTT. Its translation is CASSQDSSLGNTIYF.

CDR3 coding DNA: TGTGCCAGCAGCGTATTAGCGGGAGCCCCGAGCGAGCAGTACTTC. Its translation is CASSVLAGAPSEQYF. The rearrangement links TRBV9 to TRBJ2-7, with 9 bases matching TRBD2. The V gene's germline CDR1 is SGDLS and CDR2 YYNGEE. With V trimmed by 1 base and J by 6 bases, 8 bases remained unmatched. The CDR3 spans 15 residues. The full variable domain, its missing parts supplied by reference TRBV9 and TRBJ2-7, is DSGVTQTPKHLITATGQRVTLRCSPRSGDLSVYWYQQSLDQGLQFLIQYYNGEERAKGNILERFSAQQFPDLHSELNLSSLELGDSALYFCASSVLAGAPSEQYFGPGTRLTVT.

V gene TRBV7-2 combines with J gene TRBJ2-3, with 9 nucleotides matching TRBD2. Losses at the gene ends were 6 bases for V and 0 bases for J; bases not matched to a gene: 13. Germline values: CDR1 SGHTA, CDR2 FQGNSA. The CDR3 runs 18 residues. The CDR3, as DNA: TGTGCCAGCAGTCATCGACTAGCGGCCAGGACCAGCACAGATACGCAGTATTTT. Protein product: CASSHRLAARTSTDTQYF.

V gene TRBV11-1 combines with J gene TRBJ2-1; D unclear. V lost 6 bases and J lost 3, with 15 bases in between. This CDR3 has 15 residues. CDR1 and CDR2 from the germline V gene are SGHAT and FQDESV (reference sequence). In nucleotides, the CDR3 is TGTGCCAGCAGTTTCACCTGGGTTCTCTACAATGAGCAGTTCTTC. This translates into CASSFTWVLYNEQFF.

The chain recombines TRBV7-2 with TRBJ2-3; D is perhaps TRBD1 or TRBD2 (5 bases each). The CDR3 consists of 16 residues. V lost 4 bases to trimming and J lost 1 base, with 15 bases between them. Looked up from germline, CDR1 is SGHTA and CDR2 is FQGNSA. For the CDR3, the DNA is TGTGCCAGCAGCTACGACCGGGGACGGGGCACAGATACGCAGTATTTT. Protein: CASSYDRGRGTDTQYF.

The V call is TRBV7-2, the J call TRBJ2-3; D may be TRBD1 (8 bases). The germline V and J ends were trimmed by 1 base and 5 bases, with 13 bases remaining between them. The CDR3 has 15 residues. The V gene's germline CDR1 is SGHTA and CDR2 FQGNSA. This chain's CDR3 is CASSLETGGVDTQYF. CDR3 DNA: TGTGCCAGCAGCTTAGAAACAGGGGGGGTAGATACGCAGTATTTT.

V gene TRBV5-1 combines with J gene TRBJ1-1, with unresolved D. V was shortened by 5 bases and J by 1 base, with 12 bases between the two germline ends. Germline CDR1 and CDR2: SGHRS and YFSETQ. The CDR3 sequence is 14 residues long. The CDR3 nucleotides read TGCGCCAGCAGGCCCGGGTCTTCGAACACTGAAGCTTTCTTT. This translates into CASRPGSSNTEAFF.

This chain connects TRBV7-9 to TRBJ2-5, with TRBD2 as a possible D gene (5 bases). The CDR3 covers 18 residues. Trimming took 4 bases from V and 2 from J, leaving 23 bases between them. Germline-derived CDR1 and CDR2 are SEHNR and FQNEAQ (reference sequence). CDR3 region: CASSYSVSGVRWQETQYF. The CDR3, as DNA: TGTGCCAGCAGCTACAGTGTGAGCGGTGTCCGGTGGCAAGAGACCCAGTACTTC.